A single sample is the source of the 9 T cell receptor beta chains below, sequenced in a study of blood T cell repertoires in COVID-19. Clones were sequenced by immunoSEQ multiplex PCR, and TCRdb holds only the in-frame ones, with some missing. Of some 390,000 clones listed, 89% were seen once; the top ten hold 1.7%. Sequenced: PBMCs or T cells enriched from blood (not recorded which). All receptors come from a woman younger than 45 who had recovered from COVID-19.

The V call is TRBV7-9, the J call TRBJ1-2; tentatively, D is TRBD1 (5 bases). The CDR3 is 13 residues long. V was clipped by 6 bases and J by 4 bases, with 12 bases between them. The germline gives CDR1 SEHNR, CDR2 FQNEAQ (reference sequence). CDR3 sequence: CASSSRVGYGYTF. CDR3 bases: TGTGCCAGCAGTTCCAGGGTGGGCTATGGCTACACCTTC.

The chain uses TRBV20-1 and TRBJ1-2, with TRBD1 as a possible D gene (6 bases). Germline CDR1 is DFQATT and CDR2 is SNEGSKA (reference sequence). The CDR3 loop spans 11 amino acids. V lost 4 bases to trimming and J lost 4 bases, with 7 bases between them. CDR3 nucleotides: TGCAGTGCTAAGGACAGCTATGGCTACACCTTC. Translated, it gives CSAKDSYGYTF.

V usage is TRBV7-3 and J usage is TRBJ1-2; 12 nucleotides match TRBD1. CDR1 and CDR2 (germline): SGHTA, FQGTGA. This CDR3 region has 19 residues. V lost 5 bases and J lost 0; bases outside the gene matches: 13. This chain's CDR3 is CASSLRGTGGPDPNYGYTF. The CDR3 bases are TGTGCCAGCAGCCTACGTGGGACAGGGGGCCCAGATCCTAACTATGGCTACACCTTC.

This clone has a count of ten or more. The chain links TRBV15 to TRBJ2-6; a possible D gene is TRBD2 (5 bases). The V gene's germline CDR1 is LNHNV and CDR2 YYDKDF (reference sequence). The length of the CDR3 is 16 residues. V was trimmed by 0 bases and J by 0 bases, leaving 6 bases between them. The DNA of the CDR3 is TGTGCCACCAGCAGAGACCGGGGCTCTGGGGCCAACGTCCTGACTTTC. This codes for CATSRDRGSGANVLTF.

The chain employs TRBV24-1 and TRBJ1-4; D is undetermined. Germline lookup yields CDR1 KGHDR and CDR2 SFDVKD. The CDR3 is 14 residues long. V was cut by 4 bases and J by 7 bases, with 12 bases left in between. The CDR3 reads CATSDRRRGEKLFF. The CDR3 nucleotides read TGTGCCACCAGTGACAGGCGGCGGGGTGAAAAACTGTTTTTT.

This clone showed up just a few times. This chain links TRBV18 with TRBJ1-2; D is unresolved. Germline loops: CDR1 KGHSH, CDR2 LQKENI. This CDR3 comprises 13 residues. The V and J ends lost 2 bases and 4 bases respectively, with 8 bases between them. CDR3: CASSPKEFYGYTF. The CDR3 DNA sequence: TGTGCCAGCTCACCAAAGGAGTTCTATGGCTACACCTTC.

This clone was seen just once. CDR3 sequence reads: CASSSRVRTEAFF. The CDR3 DNA is TGTGCCAGCAGTTCCAGGGTGAGGACTGAAGCTTTCTTT. This chain links TRBV6-5 with TRBJ1-1; D possibly corresponds to TRBD1 (5 bases). The germline CDR1 and CDR2 sequences are MNHEY and SVGAGI. The V end lost 4 bases, the J end lost 5 bases, and 11 bases lay between the germline ends. The CDR3 has 13 amino acids.

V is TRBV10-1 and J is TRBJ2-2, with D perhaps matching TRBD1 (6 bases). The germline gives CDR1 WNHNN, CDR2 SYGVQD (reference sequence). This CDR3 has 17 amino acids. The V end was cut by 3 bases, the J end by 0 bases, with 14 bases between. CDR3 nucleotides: TGCGCCAGCAGTGACCCTGGACAGCCCGCGAACACCGGGGAGCTGTTTTTT. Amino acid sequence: CASSDPGQPANTGELFF.

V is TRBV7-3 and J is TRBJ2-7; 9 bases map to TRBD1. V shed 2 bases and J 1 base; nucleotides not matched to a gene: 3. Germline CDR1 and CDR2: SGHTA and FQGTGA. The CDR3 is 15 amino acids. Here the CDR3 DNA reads TGTGCCAGCAGCTTATTCGGGACAGGGTCCTACGAGCAGTACTTC. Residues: CASSLFGTGSYEQYF.